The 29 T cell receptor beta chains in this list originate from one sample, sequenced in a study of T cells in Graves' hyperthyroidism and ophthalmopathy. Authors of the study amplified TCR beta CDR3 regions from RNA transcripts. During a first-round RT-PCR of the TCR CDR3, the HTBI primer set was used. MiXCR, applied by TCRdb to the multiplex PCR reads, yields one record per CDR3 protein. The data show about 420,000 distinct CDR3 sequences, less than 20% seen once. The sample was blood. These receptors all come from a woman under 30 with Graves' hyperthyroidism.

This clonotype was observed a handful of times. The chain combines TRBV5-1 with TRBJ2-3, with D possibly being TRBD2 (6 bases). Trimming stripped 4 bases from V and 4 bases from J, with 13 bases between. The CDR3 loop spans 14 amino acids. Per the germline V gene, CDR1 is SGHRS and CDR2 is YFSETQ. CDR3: CASSHGSSADTQYF. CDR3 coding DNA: TGCGCCAGCAGCCACGGGTCTAGCGCAGATACGCAGTATTTT.

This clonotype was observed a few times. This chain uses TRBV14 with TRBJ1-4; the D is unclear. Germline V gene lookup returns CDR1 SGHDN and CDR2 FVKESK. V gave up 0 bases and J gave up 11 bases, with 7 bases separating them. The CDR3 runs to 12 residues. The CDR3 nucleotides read TGTGCCAGCAGCCAAGACCGTGGGAAACTGTTTTTT. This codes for CASSQDRGKLFF.

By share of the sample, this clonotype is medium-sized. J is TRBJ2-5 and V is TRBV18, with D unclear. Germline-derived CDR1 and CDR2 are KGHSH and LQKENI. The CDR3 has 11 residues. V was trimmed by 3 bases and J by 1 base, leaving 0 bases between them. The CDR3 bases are TGTGCCAGCTCACCCCAAGAGACCCAGTACTTC. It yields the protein CASSPQETQYF.

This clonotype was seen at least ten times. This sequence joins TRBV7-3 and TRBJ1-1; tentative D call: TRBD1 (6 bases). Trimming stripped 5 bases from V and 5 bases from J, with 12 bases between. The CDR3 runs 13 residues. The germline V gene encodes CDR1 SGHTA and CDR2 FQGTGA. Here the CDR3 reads CASSTQGWTEAFF. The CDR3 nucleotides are TGTGCCAGCAGCACACAGGGATGGACTGAAGCTTTCTTT.

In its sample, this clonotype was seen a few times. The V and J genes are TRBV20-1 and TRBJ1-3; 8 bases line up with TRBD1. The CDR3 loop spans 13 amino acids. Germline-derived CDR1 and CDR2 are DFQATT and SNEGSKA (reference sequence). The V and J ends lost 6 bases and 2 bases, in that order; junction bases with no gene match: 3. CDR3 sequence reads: CSAKQGAGNTIYF. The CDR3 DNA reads TGCAGTGCGAAACAGGGGGCTGGAAACACCATATATTTT.

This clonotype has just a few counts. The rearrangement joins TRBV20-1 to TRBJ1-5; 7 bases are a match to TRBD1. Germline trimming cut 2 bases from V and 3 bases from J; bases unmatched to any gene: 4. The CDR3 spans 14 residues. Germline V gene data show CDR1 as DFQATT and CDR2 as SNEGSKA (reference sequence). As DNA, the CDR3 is TGCAGTGCTAGACAGGGGGGTGTCAATCAGCCCCAGCATTTT. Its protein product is CSARQGGVNQPQHF.

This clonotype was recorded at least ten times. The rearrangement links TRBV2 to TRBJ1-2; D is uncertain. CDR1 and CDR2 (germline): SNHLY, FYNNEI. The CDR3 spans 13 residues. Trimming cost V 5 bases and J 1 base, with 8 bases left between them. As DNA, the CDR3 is TGTGCCAGCAGTAAAGGCGTTAACTATGGCTACACCTTC. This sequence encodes CASSKGVNYGYTF.

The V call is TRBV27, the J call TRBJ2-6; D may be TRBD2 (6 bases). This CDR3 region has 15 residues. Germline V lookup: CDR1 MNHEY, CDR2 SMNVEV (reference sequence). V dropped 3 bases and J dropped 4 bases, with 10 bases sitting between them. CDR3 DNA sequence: TGTGCCAGCAGTTTGGCGGGGCTGGGGGCCAACGTCCTGACTTTC. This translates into CASSLAGLGANVLTF. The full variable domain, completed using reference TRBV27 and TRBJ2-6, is EAQVTQNPRYLITVTGKKLTVTCSQNMNHEYMSWYRQDPGLGLRQIYYSMNVEVTDKGDVPEGYKVSRKEKRNFPLILESPSPNQTSLYFCASSLAGLGANVLTFGAGSRLTVL.

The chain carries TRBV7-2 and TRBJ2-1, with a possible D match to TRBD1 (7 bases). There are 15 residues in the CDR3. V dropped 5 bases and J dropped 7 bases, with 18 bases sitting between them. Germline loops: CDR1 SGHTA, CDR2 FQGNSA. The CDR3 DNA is TGTGCCAGCAGCGGGGGGACAGCCAAATCAAATGAGCAGTTCTTC. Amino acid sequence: CASSGGTAKSNEQFF.

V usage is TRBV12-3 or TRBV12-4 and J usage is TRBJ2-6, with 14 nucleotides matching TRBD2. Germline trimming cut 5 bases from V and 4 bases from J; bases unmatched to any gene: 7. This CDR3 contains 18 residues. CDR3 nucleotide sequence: TGTGCCAGCAGTCGACTAGCGGGAGGGGGGAGAGGGGCCAACGTCCTGACTTTC. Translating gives CASSRLAGGGRGANVLTF.

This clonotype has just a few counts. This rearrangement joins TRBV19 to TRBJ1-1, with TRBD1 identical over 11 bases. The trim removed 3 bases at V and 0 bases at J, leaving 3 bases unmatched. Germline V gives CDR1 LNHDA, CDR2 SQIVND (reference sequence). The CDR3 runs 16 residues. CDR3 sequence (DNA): TGTGCCAGTAGTATCGGACAGGGGGCAATGAACACTGAAGCTTTCTTT. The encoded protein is CASSIGQGAMNTEAFF.

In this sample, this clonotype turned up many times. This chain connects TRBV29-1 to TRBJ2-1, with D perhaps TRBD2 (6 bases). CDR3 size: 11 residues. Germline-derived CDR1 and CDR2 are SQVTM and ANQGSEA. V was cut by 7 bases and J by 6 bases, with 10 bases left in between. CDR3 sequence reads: CSGGVSNEQFF. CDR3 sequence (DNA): TGCAGCGGGGGGGTGTCCAATGAGCAGTTCTTC.

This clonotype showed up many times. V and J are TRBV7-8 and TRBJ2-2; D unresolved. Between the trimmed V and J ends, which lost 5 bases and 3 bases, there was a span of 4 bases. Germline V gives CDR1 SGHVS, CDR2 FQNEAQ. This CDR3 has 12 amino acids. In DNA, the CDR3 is TGTGCCAGCAGCCATGACACCGGGGAGCTGTTTTTT. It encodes CASSHDTGELFF.

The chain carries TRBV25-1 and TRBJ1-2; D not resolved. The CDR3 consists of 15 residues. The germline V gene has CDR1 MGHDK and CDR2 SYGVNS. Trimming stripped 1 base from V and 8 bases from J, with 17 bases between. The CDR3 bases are TGTGCCAGCAGTGAATTGGGAGGACTCGAGAACGGCTACACCTTC. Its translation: CASSELGGLENGYTF.

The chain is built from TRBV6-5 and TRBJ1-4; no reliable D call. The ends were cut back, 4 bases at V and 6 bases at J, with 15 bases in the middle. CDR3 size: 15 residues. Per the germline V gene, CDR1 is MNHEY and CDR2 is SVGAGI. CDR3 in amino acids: CASSSLTGQHEKLFF. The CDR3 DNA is TGTGCCAGCAGTTCCTTAACCGGGCAACATGAAAAACTGTTTTTT.

The CDR3: CASSPVGGYEQYF. CDR3 DNA sequence: TGTGCCAGCAGCCCGGTAGGGGGCTACGAGCAGTACTTC. The V call is TRBV7-9, the J call TRBJ2-7; D might be TRBD1 (6 bases). The CDR3 extends over 13 amino acids. With 5 bases removed from V and 3 bases from J, the gap between germline ends came to 11 bases. Germline-derived CDR1 and CDR2 are SEHNR and FQNEAQ (reference sequence).

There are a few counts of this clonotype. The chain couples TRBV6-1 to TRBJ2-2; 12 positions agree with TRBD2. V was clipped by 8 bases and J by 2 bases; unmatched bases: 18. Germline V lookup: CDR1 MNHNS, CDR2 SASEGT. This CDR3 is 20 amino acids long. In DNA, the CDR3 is TGTGCCAGCTTCCGCGACTATACGGAAGGACTAGCGGGAAACACCGGGGAGCTGTTTTTT. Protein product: CASFRDYTEGLAGNTGELFF.

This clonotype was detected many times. The CDR3 region is CASSRGTSGGTDTQYF. The DNA of the CDR3 is TGTGCCAGCAGTCGAGGGACTAGCGGAGGCACAGATACGCAGTATTTT. The V and J genes are TRBV28 and TRBJ2-3, with 11 nucleotides matching TRBD2. The CDR3 length is 16 residues. Germline lookup yields CDR1 MDHEN and CDR2 SYDVKM. V trimming: 5 bases; J trimming: 1 base; junction bases outside the gene matches: 5. Together with reference TRBV28 and TRBJ2-3, the CDR3 gives the full variable domain: DVKVTQSSRYLVKRTGEKVFLECVQDMDHENMFWYRQDPGLGLRLIYFSYDVKMKEKGDIPEGYSVSREKKERFSLILESASTNQTSMYLCASSRGTSGGTDTQYFGPGTRLTVL.

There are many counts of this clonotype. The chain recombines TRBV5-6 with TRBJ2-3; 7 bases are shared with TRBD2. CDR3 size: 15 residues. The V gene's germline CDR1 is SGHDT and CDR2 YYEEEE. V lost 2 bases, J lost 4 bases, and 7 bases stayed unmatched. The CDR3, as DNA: TGTGCCAGCAGCTTCGGGGCGGGAGAGTCAGATACGCAGTATTTT. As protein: CASSFGAGESDTQYF.

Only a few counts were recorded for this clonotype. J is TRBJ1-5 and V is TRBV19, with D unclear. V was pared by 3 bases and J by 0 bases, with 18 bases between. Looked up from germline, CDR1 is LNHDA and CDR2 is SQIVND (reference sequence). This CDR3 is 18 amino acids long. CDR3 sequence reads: CASSIGRETGASNQPQHF. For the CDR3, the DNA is TGTGCCAGTAGTATTGGCCGGGAGACGGGAGCTAGCAATCAGCCCCAGCATTTT.

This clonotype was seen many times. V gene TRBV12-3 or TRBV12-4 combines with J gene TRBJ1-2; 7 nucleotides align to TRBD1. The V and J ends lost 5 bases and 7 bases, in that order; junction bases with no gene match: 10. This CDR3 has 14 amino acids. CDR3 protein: CASSKTGFASGYTF. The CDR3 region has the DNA TGTGCCAGCAGTAAGACAGGGTTTGCGAGTGGCTACACCTTC.

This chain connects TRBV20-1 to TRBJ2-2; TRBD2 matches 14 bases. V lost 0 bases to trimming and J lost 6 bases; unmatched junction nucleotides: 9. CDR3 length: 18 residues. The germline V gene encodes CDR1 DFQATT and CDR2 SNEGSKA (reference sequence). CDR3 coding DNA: TGCAGTGCTAGAGATTCAGGACTAGCGGGGGGTATAGCCGGGGAGCTGTTTTTT. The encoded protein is CSARDSGLAGGIAGELFF.

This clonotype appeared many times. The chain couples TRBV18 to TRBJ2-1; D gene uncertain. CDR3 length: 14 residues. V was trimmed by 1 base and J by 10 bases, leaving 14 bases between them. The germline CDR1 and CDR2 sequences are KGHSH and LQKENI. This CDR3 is CASSPRLSSGEQFF. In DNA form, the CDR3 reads TGTGCCAGCTCACCACGTTTATCATCTGGGGAGCAGTTCTTC.

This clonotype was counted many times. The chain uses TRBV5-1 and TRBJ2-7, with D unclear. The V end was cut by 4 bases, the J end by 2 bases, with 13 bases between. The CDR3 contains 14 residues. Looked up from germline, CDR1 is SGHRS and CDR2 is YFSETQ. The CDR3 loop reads CASSTARYPYEQYF. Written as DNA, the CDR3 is TGCGCCAGCAGCACCGCCCGGTACCCCTACGAGCAGTACTTC.

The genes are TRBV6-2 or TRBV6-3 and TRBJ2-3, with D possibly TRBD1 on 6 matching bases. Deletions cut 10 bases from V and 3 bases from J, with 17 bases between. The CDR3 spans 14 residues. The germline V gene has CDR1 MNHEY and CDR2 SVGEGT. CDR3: CATSDRLRTDTQYF. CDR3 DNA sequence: TGTGCCACCAGCGACAGGTTAAGGACAGATACGCAGTATTTT.

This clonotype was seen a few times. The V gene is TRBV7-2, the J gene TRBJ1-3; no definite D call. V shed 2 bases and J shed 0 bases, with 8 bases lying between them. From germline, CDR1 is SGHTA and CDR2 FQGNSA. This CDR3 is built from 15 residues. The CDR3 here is CASSLQANSGNTIYF. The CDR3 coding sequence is TGTGCCAGCAGCTTACAAGCGAACTCTGGAAACACCATATATTTT.

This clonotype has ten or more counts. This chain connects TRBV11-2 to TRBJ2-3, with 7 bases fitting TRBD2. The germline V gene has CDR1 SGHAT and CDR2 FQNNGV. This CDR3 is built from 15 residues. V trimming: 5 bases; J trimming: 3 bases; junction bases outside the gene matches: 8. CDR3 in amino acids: CASSRDGGKTDTQYF. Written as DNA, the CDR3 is TGTGCCAGCAGCCGAGACGGGGGGAAAACAGATACGCAGTATTTT.

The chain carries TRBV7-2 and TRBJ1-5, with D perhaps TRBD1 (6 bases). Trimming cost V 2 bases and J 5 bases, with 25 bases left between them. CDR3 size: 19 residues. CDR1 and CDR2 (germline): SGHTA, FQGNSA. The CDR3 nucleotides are TGTGCCAGCAGCTTATTAACCGGGGCGCGACAGGTACGCGATCAGCCCCAGCATTTT. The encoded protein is CASSLLTGARQVRDQPQHF.

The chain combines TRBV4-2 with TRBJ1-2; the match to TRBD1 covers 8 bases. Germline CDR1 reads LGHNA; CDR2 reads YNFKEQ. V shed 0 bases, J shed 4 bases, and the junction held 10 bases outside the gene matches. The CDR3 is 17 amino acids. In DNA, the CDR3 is TGTGCCAGCAGCCAAGATCGGACAGGGCCACGAAGCTATGGCTACACCTTC. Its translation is CASSQDRTGPRSYGYTF.